The sequence of this T cell receptor beta chain was determined in a study of cytomegalovirus exposure and HLA in healthy donors. This clone was seen once. The study ran its PCR with 60 Vbeta and 13 Jbeta primers. Measured with immunoSEQ multiplex PCR; TCRdb has only the in-frame clones, and not every one. Among around 62,000 clones, approximately 80% were seen once, and the ten largest hold 2.5% to 3%. The ends were cut back, 2 bases at V and 5 bases at J, with 12 bases in the middle. The CDR3 contains 14 residues. Germline values: CDR1 MNHEY, CDR2 SVGAGI. The receptor comes from a woman between 25 and 40 years old in good health and CMV-seronegative. The chain joins TRBV6-5 to TRBJ1-1, with D maybe TRBD1 (5 bases). The sample was PBMCs. CDR3 amino acids: CASSYRQGGTEAFF. As DNA, the CDR3 is TGTGCCAGCAGTTACCGGCAGGGAGGTACTGAAGCTTTCTTT.